This TCR beta chain was identified in a study of T cells after posttransplantation cyclophosphamide. This clone showed up just a few times. The CDR3 is made up of 14 amino acids. Germline CDR1 reads MRHNA; CDR2 reads SNTAGT. The ends were cut back, 3 bases at V and 4 bases at J, with 7 bases in the middle. The method was immunoSEQ multiplex PCR; TCRdb's version includes in-frame clones alone and lacks a portion of them. The sample carries fewer than 12,000 clones, approximately 81% recorded once. Treatment was busulfan-fludarabine conditioning, a marrow graft, and cyclophosphamide on days +3 and +4. Source: PBMCs, taken after allogeneic stem cell transplant with posttransplant cyclophosphamide. This receptor was identified in a female patient between 50 and 59 years old who received an allogeneic stem cell transplant from a related donor, was CMV-positive, and had no GVHD. The T cells may partly be graft donor cells. The chain joins TRBV6-4 to TRBJ2-6; no clear D gene. The CDR3 reads CASSEEVGANVLTF. The CDR3 DNA reads TGTGCCAGCAGTGAAGAGGTCGGGGCCAACGTCCTGACTTTC.